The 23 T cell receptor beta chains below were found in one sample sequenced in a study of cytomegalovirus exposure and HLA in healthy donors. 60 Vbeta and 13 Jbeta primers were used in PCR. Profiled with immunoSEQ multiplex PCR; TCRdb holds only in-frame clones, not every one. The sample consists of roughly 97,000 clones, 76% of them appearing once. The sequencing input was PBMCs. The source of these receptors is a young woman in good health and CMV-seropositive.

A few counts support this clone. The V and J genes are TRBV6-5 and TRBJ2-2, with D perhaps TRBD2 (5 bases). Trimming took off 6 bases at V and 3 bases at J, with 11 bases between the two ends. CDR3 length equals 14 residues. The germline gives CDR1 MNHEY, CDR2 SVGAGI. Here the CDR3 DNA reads TGTGCCAGCAGGGTTGGCGGGTACACCGGGGAGCTGTTTTTT. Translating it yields CASRVGGYTGELFF.

CDR3 in amino acids: CAISESKAGPSYEQYF. CDR3 coding DNA: TGTGCCATCAGTGAAAGTAAAGCGGGACCCTCCTACGAGCAGTACTTC. The chain uses TRBV10-3 and TRBJ2-7, with 7 bases matching TRBD2. V gave up 3 bases and J gave up 0 bases; unmatched junction bases: 8. The length of the CDR3 is 16 residues. Per germline, CDR1 ENHRY and CDR2 SYGVKD.

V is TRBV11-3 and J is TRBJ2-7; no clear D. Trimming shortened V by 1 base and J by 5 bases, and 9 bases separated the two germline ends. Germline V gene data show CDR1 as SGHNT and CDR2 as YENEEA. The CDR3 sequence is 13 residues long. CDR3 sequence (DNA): TGTGCCAGCAGCTTAGTGGCAGTCGACGAGCAGTACTTC. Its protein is CASSLVAVDEQYF.

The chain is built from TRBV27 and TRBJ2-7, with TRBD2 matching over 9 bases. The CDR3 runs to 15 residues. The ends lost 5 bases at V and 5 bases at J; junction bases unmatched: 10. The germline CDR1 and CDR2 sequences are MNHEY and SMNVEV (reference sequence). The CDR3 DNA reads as TGTGCCAGCAGTCTAATCGCGGGAGGGCGCCACGAGCAGTACTTC. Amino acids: CASSLIAGGRHEQYF.

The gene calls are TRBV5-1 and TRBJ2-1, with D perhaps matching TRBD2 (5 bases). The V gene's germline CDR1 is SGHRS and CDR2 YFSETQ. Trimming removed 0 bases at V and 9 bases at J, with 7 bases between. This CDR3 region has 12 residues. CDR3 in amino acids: CASSLDRGEQFF. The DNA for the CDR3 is TGCGCCAGCAGCTTGGACCGGGGTGAGCAGTTCTTC.

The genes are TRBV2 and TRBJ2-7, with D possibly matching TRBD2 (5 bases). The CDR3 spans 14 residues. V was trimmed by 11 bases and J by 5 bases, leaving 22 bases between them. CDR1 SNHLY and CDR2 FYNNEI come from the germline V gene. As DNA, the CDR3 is TGTGCCGGGAGCCTCGGACCTCTTGCGGACGAGCAGTACTTC. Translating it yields CAGSLGPLADEQYF. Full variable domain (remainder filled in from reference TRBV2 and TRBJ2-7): EPEVTQTPSHQVTQMGQEVILRCVPISNHLYFYWYRQILGQKVEFLVSFYNNEISEKSEIFDDQFSVERPDGSNFTLKIRSTKLEDSAMYFCAGSLGPLADEQYFGPGTRLTVT.

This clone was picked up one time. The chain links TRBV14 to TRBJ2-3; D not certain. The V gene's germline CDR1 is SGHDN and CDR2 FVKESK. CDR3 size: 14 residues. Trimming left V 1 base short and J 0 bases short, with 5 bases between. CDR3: CASSQGLSTDTQYF. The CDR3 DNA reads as TGTGCCAGCAGCCAAGGTCTTAGCACAGATACGCAGTATTTT.

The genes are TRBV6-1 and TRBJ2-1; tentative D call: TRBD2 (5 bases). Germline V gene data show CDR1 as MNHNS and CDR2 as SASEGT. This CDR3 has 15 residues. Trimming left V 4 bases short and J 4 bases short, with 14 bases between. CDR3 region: CASSVRAGAYNEQFF. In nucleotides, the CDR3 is TGTGCCAGCAGTGTTAGGGCGGGCGCTTACAATGAGCAGTTCTTC.

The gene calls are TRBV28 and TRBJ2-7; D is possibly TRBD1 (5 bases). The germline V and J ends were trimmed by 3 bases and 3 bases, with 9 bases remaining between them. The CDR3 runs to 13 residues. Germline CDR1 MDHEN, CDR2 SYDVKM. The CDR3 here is CASSFRQGYEQYF. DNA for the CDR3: TGTGCCAGCAGTTTCCGGCAGGGCTACGAGCAGTACTTC.

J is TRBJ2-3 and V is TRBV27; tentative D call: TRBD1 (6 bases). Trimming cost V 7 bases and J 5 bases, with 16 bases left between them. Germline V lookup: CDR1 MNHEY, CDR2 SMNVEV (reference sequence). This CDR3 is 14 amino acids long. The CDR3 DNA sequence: TGTGCCAGCACCGATACAGGGCGGAAAGATACGCAGTATTTT. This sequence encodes CASTDTGRKDTQYF.

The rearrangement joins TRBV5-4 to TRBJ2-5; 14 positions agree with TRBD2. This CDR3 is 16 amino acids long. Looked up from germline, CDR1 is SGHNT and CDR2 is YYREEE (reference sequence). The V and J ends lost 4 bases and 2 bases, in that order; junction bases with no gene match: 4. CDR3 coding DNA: TGTGCCAGCAGCCCGGGACTAGCGGGAGTTCAAGAGACCCAGTACTTC. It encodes CASSPGLAGVQETQYF. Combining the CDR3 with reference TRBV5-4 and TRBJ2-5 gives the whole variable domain ETGVTQSPTHLIKTRGQQVTLRCSSQSGHNTVSWYQQALGQGPQFIFQYYREEENGRGNFPPRFSGLQFPNYSSELNVNALELDDSALYLCASSPGLAGVQETQYFGPGTRLLVL.

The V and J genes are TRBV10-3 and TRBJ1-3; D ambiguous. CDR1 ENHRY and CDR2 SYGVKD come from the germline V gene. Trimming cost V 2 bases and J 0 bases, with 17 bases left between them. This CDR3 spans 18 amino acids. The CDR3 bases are TGTGCCATCAGTGAGAATGCGGGCCGCGGCGCCTCTGGAAACACCATATATTTT. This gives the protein CAISENAGRGASGNTIYF.

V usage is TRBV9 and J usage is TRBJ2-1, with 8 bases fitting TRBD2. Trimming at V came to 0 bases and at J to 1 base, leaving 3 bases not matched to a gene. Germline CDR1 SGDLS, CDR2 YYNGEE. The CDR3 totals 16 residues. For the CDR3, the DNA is TGTGCCAGCAGCGTAGAACTAGCGGTTTCCTACAATGAGCAGTTCTTC. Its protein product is CASSVELAVSYNEQFF.

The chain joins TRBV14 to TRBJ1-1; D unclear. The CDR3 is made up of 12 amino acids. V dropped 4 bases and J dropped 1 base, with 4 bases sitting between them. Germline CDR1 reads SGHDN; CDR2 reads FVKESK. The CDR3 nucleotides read TGTGCCAGCAGCCCCAAGAACACTGAAGCTTTCTTT. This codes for CASSPKNTEAFF.

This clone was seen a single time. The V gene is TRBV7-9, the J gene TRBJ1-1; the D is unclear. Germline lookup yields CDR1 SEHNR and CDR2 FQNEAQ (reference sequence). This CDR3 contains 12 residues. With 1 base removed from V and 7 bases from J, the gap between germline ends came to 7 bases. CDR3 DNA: TGTGCCAGCAGCTTAGGGGCAGATGAAGCTTTCTTT. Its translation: CASSLGADEAFF. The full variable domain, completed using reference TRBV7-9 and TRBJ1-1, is DTGVSQNPRHKITKRGQNVTFRCDPISEHNRLYWYRQTLGQGPEFLTYFQNEAQLEKSRLLSDRFSAERPKGSFSTLEIQRTEQGDSAMYLCASSLGADEAFFGQGTRLTVV.

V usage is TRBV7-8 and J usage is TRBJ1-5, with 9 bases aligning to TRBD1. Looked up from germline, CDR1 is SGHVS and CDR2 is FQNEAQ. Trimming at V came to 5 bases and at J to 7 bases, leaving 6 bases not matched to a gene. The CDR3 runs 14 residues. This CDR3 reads CASSPDRGTQPQHF. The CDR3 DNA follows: TGTGCCAGCAGCCCGGACAGGGGCACCCAGCCCCAGCATTTT.

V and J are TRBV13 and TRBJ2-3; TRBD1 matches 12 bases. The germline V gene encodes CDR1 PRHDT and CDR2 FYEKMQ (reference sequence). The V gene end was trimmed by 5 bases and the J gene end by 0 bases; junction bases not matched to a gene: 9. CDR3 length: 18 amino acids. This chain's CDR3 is CASSPRDRGPFSTDTQYF. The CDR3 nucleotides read TGTGCCAGCAGCCCCCGGGACAGGGGGCCTTTTAGCACAGATACGCAGTATTTT.

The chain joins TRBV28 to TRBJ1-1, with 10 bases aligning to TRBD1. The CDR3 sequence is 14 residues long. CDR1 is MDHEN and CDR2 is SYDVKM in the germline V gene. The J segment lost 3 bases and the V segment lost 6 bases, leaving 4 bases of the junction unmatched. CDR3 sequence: CASSLGQGDTEAFF. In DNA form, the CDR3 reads TGTGCCAGCAGCCTCGGACAGGGGGACACTGAAGCTTTCTTT.

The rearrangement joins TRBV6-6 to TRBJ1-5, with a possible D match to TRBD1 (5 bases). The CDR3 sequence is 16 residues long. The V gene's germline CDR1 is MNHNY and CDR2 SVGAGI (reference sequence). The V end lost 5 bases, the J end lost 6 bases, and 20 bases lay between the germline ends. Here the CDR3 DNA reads TGTGCCAGCAGTCCCCGGGGAGGCAGGGAGACTCAGCCCCAGCATTTT. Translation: CASSPRGGRETQPQHF.

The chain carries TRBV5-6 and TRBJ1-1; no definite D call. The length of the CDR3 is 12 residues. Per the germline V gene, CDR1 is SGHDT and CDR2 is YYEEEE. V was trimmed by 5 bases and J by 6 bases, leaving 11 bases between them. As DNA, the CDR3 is TGTGCCAGCAGTCCGGGATCGGCTGAAGCTTTCTTT. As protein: CASSPGSAEAFF.

CDR3 sequence: CASRLRGGQGNNQPQHF. CDR3 in DNA: TGTGCCAGCCGGCTCCGGGGGGGACAGGGGAACAATCAGCCCCAGCATTTT. This chain uses TRBV2 with TRBJ1-5; 10 bases fit TRBD1. J gave up 3 bases and V 8 bases, and 13 bases lay outside the gene matches. The CDR3 extends over 17 amino acids. Germline V CDR1 and CDR2: SNHLY, FYNNEI. Combining the CDR3 with reference TRBV2 and TRBJ1-5 gives the whole variable domain EPEVTQTPSHQVTQMGQEVILRCVPISNHLYFYWYRQILGQKVEFLVSFYNNEISEKSEIFDDQFSVERPDGSNFTLKIRSTKLEDSAMYFCASRLRGGQGNNQPQHFGDGTRLSIL.

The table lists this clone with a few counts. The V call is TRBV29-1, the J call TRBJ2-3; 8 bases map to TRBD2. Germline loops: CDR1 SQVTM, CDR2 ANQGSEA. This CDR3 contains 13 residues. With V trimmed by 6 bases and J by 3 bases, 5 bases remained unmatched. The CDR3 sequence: CSVRSGSTDTQYF. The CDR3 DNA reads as TGCAGCGTGAGAAGCGGGAGTACAGATACGCAGTATTTT.

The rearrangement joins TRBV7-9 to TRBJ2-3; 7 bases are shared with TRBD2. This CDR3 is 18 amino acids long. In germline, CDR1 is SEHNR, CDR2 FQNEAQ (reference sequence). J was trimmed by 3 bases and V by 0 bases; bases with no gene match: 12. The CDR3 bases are TGTGCCAGCAGCTTAGCGCTATTTGGAGGGAGGGGAACAGATACGCAGTATTTT. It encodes CASSLALFGGRGTDTQYF.